The clone carrying this TCR beta chain was observed a handful of times. As yet, its antigen is unknown. These data originate in a study of beta chain features in type 1 diabetes. Findings of the study overall: A moderate, significant TCRB CDR3 shortening appeared in type 1 diabetes across four CD4+ subsets.

Unmatched junction bases numbered 8, after V lost 6 bases and J lost 4 bases. Per germline, CDR1 MDHEN and CDR2 SYDVKM. This CDR3 comprises 15 residues. The entirety of the isolated RNA underwent reverse transcription, so expressed TCRB transcripts were sequenced. Generated by immunoSEQ multiplex PCR, the TCRdb table keeps only in-frame clones and is missing some. Of over 90,000 clones in the sample, 25% to 35% were seen once. The rearrangement links TRBV28 to TRBJ1-2; 10 bases line up with TRBD1. The sequence was obtained from a woman aged 18-35 years with type 1 diabetes. The sequencing input was central memory CD4+ T cells from blood. The CDR3 loop reads CASRTGGDLAYGYTF. The CDR3, as DNA: TGTGCCAGCAGGACAGGGGGCGACTTGGCCTATGGCTACACCTTC.